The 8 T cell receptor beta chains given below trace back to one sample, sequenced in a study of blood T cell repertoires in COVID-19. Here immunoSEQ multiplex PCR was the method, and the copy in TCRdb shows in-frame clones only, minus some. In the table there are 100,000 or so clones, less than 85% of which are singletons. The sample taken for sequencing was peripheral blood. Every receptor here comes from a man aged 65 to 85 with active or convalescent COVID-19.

CDR3 DNA: TGCAGCGTTCAGGGGTCTGGGAATTCACCCCTCCACTTT. Its translation is CSVQGSGNSPLHF. The rearrangement links TRBV29-1 to TRBJ1-6, with D possibly being TRBD1 (6 bases). V was trimmed by 5 bases and J by 7 bases, leaving 12 bases between them. Per the germline V gene, CDR1 is SQVTM and CDR2 is ANQGSEA. This CDR3 has 13 amino acids.

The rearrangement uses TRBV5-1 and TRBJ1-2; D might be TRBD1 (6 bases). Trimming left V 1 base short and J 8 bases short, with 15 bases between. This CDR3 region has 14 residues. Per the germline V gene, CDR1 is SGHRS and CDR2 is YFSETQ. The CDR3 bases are TGCGCCAGCAGCTTGTTTACAGGGATGGGGGGCTACACCTTC. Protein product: CASSLFTGMGGYTF.

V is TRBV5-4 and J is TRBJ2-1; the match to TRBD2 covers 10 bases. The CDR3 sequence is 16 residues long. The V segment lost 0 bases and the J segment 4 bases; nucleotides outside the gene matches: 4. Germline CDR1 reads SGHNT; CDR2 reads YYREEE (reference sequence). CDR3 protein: CASSLDPSGGYNEQFF. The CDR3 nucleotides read TGTGCCAGCAGCTTGGATCCTAGCGGGGGATACAATGAGCAGTTCTTC.

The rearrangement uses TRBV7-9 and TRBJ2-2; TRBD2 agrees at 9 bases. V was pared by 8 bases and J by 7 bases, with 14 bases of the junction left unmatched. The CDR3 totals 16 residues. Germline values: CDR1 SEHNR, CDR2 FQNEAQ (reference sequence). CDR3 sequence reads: CASVPNSGRSGGELFF. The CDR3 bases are TGTGCCAGCGTACCGAATAGCGGGAGATCTGGCGGGGAGCTGTTTTTT.

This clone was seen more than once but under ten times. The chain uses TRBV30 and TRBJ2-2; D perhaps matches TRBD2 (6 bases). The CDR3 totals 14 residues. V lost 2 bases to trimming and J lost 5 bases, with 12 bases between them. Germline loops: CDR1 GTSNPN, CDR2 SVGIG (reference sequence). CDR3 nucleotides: TGTGCCTGGAGTTCGCTGGGGGGAACCGGGGAGCTGTTTTTT. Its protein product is CAWSSLGGTGELFF. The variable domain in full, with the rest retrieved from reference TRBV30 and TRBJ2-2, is SQTIHQWPATLVQPVGSPLSLECTVEGTSNPNLYWYRQAAGRGLQLLFYSVGIGQISSEVPQNLSASRPQDRQFILSSKKLLLSDSGFYLCAWSSLGGTGELFFGEGSRLTVL.

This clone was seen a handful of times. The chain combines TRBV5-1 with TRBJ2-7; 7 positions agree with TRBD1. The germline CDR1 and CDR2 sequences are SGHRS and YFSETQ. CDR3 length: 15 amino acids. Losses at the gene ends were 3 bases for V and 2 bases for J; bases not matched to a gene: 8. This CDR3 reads CASSYGQVYPYEQYF. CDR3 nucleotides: TGCGCCAGCAGCTACGGACAGGTGTACCCCTACGAGCAGTACTTC.

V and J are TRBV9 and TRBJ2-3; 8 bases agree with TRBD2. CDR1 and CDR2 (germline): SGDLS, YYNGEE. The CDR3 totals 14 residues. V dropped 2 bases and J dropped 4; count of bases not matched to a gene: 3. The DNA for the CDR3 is TGTGCCAGCAGCGTTGGGACTAGATCAGATACGCAGTATTTT. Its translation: CASSVGTRSDTQYF. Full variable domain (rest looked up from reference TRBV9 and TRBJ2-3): DSGVTQTPKHLITATGQRVTLRCSPRSGDLSVYWYQQSLDQGLQFLIQYYNGEERAKGNILERFSAQQFPDLHSELNLSSLELGDSALYFCASSVGTRSDTQYFGPGTRLTVL.

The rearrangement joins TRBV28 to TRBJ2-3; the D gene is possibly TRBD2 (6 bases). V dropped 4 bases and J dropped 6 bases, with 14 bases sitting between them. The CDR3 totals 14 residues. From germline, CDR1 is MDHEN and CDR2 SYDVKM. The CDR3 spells CASSSLGLGDTQYF. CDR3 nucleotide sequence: TGTGCCAGCAGTTCACTGGGACTGGGGGATACGCAGTATTTT.